The sequence of this T cell receptor (beta chain) was determined in a study of glioma-infiltrating T cells. TCR alpha and beta CDR3 regions were amplified from RNA using iRepertoire nested multiplex PCR. TCRdb processed the multiplex PCR reads anew with MiXCR; each CDR3 protein has one entry. The sample has approximately 190,000 distinct CDR3 sequences; over 25% are singletons. V lost 5 bases and J lost 4, with 7 bases in between. Germline V gene lookup returns CDR1 MNHNS and CDR2 SASEGT. This CDR3 comprises 12 residues. V gene TRBV6-1 combines with J gene TRBJ2-3; D call uncertain. The material sequenced was glioma tissue, nonneoplastic brain tissue, or PBMCs (not recorded which). The sequence derives from a human donor with low-grade glioma or glioblastoma, undergoing nonglioma brain surgery, or in good health (not recorded which). CDR3 coding DNA: TGTGCCAGCAGTCAGGCGGCAGATACGCAGTATTTT. This codes for CASSQAADTQYF.